This entry is about one TCR beta chain. Its antigen is not yet known. It has no much larger one-base neighbor in the sample; base qualities were not kept. Whole blood was collected in K2EDTA tubes by collaborating institutions according to the institutions' own protocols. For TCRbeta analysis, collaborator samples were shipped as frozen whole blood, as isolated PBMCs, or as DNA extracted from either sample type. The sample comes from a study of blood T cell repertoires in COVID-19 (dated by TCRdb to the early 2020s). In the study overall: The collaborator samples originated in the United States, Italy and Spain and spanned the acute and convalescent phases of COVID-19. The prospective study material was composed of cDNA or gDNA derived from T cells, B-cell-depleted T cells, or PBMCs. Deeply sampled blood TCRbeta repertoires from subjects exposed to, actively infected with, or recovered from COVID-19 were included in the dataset. The repertoires were made available in a free public database intended to serve as a resource for research on the immune response to SARS-CoV-2. The samples were drawn from two sources: the first 160 participants of the ongoing ImmuneRACE study, and 950 to 1,500 subjects contributed by 6 global collaborators. Nearly every sample came with metadata listing a de-identified subject ID, COVID-19 status, age in years and sex. HLA class I and class II types, where available, came from metadata supplied by the sample provider rather than from assay-based typing.

The immunoSEQ Assay, a bias-controlled multiplex PCR, was used to amplify TCRbeta CDR3 regions from genomic DNA. Per the source publication's procedure: The number of nucleated cells in each sample was estimated by amplification of reference gene primers within the assay. Sequence reads were collapsed and filtered to measure the absolute abundance of every unique TCRbeta CDR3 rearrangement. For each sample, productive Simpson clonality was calculated as the square root of Simpson's diversity index across productive rearrangements. Sourced from immuneACCESS, this table was stored by TCRdb with only in-frame sequences that have V and J called. A share of the clones is absent; for the studies checked, an unresolved V gene accounts for under half, and the remainder has no known explanation. V, J and clone size were drawn from that table, and D and trimming were deduced from the DNA. Counted in this sample were some 380,000 clones; almost 90% of them appeared once. The ten largest make up roughly 6.8% of the sample.

The CDR3 sequence holds 13 residues, the cysteine and phenylalanine included. Just the 39-base CDR3 DNA is kept, in frame starting at base 1. The germline V gene yields MDHEN for CDR1 and SYDVKM for CDR2. At the junction V is shortened by 8 bases and J by 1 base, with 11 bases in between. Broad study findings and their caveats: Clinical and demographic metadata were provided uncurated, with the amount varying by source and participant.

Rearrangement joined TRBV28 to TRBJ1-1; D gene: possibly TRBD1, on 6 matching bases. The source material was peripheral blood. The TCR was taken from a man aged 18 to 29 with active or convalescent COVID-19. The DNA sequence is as follows: TGTGCCAGCCATGGACAGACGAACACTGAAGCTTTCTTT. Translated, it gives CASHGQTNTEAFF.